This TCR beta chain was documented in a study of CD8 T cells in ankylosing spondylitis. Findings and caveats of the study: Reported data indicate significant enrichment of disease-linked clones within matched ankylosing spondylitis synovial fluid. Within ankylosing spondylitis blood, a TCR beta motif made up of eight or nine highly homologous variants appeared to be characteristic.

Each CDR3 protein gets one entry after TCRdb re-called the 5' RACE reads with MiXCR. The sample contains about 360,000 distinct CDR3 sequences, roughly 15% of which appear only once. This clonotype occurred a few times. Its antigen is not identified. V dropped 5 bases and J dropped 5; count of bases not matched to a gene: 11. The germline V gene encodes CDR1 DFQATT and CDR2 SNEGSKA (reference sequence). This CDR3 is built from 14 residues. The chain couples TRBV20-1 to TRBJ2-5; 7 nucleotides match TRBD2. The sample was blood, either unsorted or a sorted T cell fraction (not recorded which). The clonotype originates from a male donor with ankylosing spondylitis or in good health (not recorded which). In DNA form, the CDR3 reads TGCAGTGCTCTTAGGGGAGGGGCGACGGAGACCCAGTACTTC. Its translation: CSALRGGATETQYF.